This passage covers 30 T cell receptor beta chains from one sample sequenced in a study of CD8 T cells in ankylosing spondylitis. General study results and limits: Seemingly distinctive of ankylosing spondylitis blood was a TCR beta motif formed by eight highly homologous variants.

The antigens these receptors bind are not known. TCRdb re-derived calls from the 5' RACE reads in MiXCR, one entry per CDR3 protein. The sample includes about 460,000 distinct CDR3 sequences, approximately 5.3% of them seen just once. Sequencing was carried out using blood, either unsorted or a sorted T cell fraction (not recorded which). These receptors were obtained from a male donor with ankylosing spondylitis.

The chain is built from TRBV29-1 and TRBJ2-1; D is perhaps TRBD1 or TRBD2 (5 bases each). The CDR3 covers 13 residues. The V gene's germline CDR1 is SQVTM and CDR2 ANQGSEA. V gave up 8 bases and J gave up 3 bases, with 14 bases separating them. The CDR3 bases are TGCAGCCACCCCGGGGCAGGCTACAATGAGCAGTTCTTC. The encoded protein is CSHPGAGYNEQFF.

The chain recombines TRBV6-1 with TRBJ1-2; no clear D gene. The CDR3 sequence is 18 residues long. The V gene's germline CDR1 is MNHNS and CDR2 SASEGT. V lost 7 bases to trimming and J lost 3 bases, with 27 bases between them. This chain's CDR3 is CASISFGAEQGFHYGYTF. CDR3 coding DNA: TGTGCCAGCATCTCGTTCGGCGCCGAACAAGGTTTCCACTATGGCTACACCTTC.

This clonotype was recorded many times. This chain connects TRBV5-1 to TRBJ1-3; a possible D gene is TRBD1 (6 bases). Germline V gene data show CDR1 as SGHRS and CDR2 as YFSETQ. Trimming left V 2 bases short and J 8 bases short, with 11 bases between. The CDR3 has 13 amino acids. CDR3 in DNA: TGCGCCAGCAGCTTACAGGGCGTGGACACCATATATTTT. It is translated as CASSLQGVDTIYF.

This clonotype has ten or more counts. This chain links TRBV27 with TRBJ2-6, with D unresolved. The CDR3 totals 16 residues. Germline loops: CDR1 MNHEY, CDR2 SMNVEV (reference sequence). Trimming pared 6 bases from V and 0 bases from J, leaving 12 bases between. Written as DNA, the CDR3 is TGTGCCAGCAGCATCACAAGGAGCTCTGGGGCCAACGTCCTGACTTTC. Amino acids: CASSITRSSGANVLTF.

This clonotype has at least ten counts. The chain uses TRBV20-1 and TRBJ2-5; D gene unclear. Trimming shortened V by 5 bases and J by 5 bases, and 9 bases separated the two germline ends. The CDR3 sequence is 11 residues long. Germline V CDR1 and CDR2: DFQATT, SNEGSKA (reference sequence). The CDR3 loop is CSARWQETQYF. The CDR3 bases are TGCAGTGCTCGCTGGCAGGAGACCCAGTACTTC.

In this sample, this clonotype turned up many times. V usage is TRBV10-2 and J usage is TRBJ1-2, with D uncertain. Germline assignment: CDR1 WSHSY and CDR2 SAAADI. V lost 4 bases and J lost 1, with 7 bases in between. The CDR3 consists of 13 residues. As DNA, the CDR3 is TGCGCCAGCAGTGTCGGCAGTAACTATGGCTACACCTTC. Its protein is CASSVGSNYGYTF.

This chain uses TRBV13 with TRBJ1-4, with a possible D match to TRBD1 (5 bases). V shed 3 bases and J shed 4 bases, with 15 bases lying between them. Germline V lookup: CDR1 PRHDT, CDR2 FYEKMQ (reference sequence). This CDR3 region has 16 residues. In DNA, the CDR3 is TGTGCCAGCAGCTTGTACCGAAGGGACGGTAATGAAAAACTGTTTTTT. This codes for CASSLYRRDGNEKLFF.

This clonotype was recorded many times. The chain uses TRBV5-5 and TRBJ2-2, with 8 bases fitting TRBD1. Germline-derived CDR1 and CDR2 are SGHKS and YYEKEE (reference sequence). The V segment lost 4 bases and the J segment 5 bases; nucleotides outside the gene matches: 10. The CDR3 is 16 amino acids. The CDR3 loop is CASSATTGESTGELFF. For the CDR3, the DNA is TGTGCCAGCAGCGCGACGACAGGGGAAAGTACCGGGGAGCTGTTTTTT.

There are many counts of this clonotype. The chain is built from TRBV12-3 or TRBV12-4 and TRBJ1-1; the D is unclear. This CDR3 contains 13 residues. V shed 2 bases and J shed 7 bases, with 11 bases lying between them. The CDR3 DNA sequence: TGTGCCAGCAGTTTATGGGGTGGCGTTGAAGCTTTCTTT. Its protein is CASSLWGGVEAFF.

This clonotype was picked up many times. The rearrangement links TRBV7-9 to TRBJ1-1; perhaps TRBD1 as D (6 bases). Trimming shortened V by 2 bases and J by 9 bases, and 13 bases separated the two germline ends. The germline CDR1 and CDR2 sequences are SEHNR and FQNEAQ (reference sequence). CDR3 length: 13 residues. The chain's CDR3 is CASSLNGGRKAFF. The CDR3 nucleotides are TGTGCCAGCAGCTTAAACGGGGGCCGTAAAGCTTTCTTT.

The table lists this clonotype with many counts. The CDR3 region has the DNA TGCGCCAGCAGCTTGACACAGGGCCCGGGGCGGCCCCTCCACTTT. Residues: CASSLTQGPGRPLHF. The chain carries TRBV5-1 and TRBJ1-6; a possible D gene is TRBD1 (6 bases). This CDR3 contains 15 residues. Germline assignment: CDR1 SGHRS and CDR2 YFSETQ. The ends were cut back, 1 base at V and 13 bases at J, with 18 bases in the middle.

This clonotype was counted many times. The chain recombines TRBV12-3 or TRBV12-4 with TRBJ2-2; possible D gene TRBD1, 6 bases. The CDR3 is 17 residues long. V was pared by 5 bases and J by 2 bases, with 18 bases between. The CDR3 DNA reads TGTGCCAGCAGTAAGGGGCAAGGGACACTAAACACCGGGGAGCTGTTTTTT. Encoded protein: CASSKGQGTLNTGELFF.

This clonotype was seen repeatedly, ten times or more. The V call is TRBV20-1, the J call TRBJ1-4; D is unclear. The CDR3 has 14 amino acids. Germline assignment: CDR1 DFQATT and CDR2 SNEGSKA (reference sequence). The V gene lost 3 bases and the J gene lost 0 bases, with 8 bases spanning the gap. The chain's CDR3 is CSASVTSTNEKLFF. In nucleotides, the CDR3 is TGCAGTGCTAGTGTGACCTCAACTAATGAAAAACTGTTTTTT.

There are many counts of this clonotype. The chain combines TRBV27 with TRBJ2-6, with D uncertain. Germline V lookup: CDR1 MNHEY, CDR2 SMNVEV (reference sequence). Trimming removed 2 bases from V and 3 bases from J, with 5 bases in between. The CDR3 is 14 amino acids. Here the CDR3 DNA reads TGTGCCAGCAGTTTACGGTTTGGGGCCAACGTCCTGACTTTC. Residues: CASSLRFGANVLTF.

This clonotype has at least ten counts. The chain uses TRBV20-1 and TRBJ2-3, with 10 positions matching TRBD1. Germline CDR1 reads DFQATT; CDR2 reads SNEGSKA (reference sequence). The CDR3 loop spans 15 amino acids. Trimming at V came to 5 bases and at J to 4 bases, leaving 9 bases not matched to a gene. The CDR3 spells CSASTGDRGSDTQYF. CDR3 DNA sequence: TGCAGTGCTTCGACCGGGGACAGGGGCTCAGATACGCAGTATTTT.

As concerns this clonotype: A much more abundant neighbour one base away suggests this may be a read error. The CDR3 region is CASSLRLAGGPSDKQYF. The CDR3 nucleotides are TGTGCCAGCAGCTTGAGACTAGCGGGAGGGCCGTCCGATAAGCAGTATTTT. The V and J genes are TRBV11-2 and TRBJ2-3; 14 nucleotides agree with TRBD2. From germline, CDR1 is SGHAT and CDR2 FQNNGV. The CDR3 is 17 amino acids.

The table lists this clonotype with many counts. The chain employs TRBV7-2 and TRBJ2-1, with D perhaps TRBD1 (6 bases). The CDR3 consists of 14 residues. Germline V lookup: CDR1 SGHTA, CDR2 FQGNSA. Trimming left V 4 bases short and J 8 bases short, with 15 bases between. CDR3 in DNA: TGTGCCAGCAGCTATGCCTGGGGGCAATATGAGCAGTTCTTC. Translation: CASSYAWGQYEQFF.

J is TRBJ2-7 and V is TRBV7-9; either TRBD1 or TRBD2 may fit D (5 bases each). V was shortened by 8 bases and J by 6 bases, with 17 bases between the two germline ends. The CDR3 spans 13 residues. The V gene's germline CDR1 is SEHNR and CDR2 FQNEAQ (reference sequence). The chain's CDR3 is CASGPGTRCEQYF. The CDR3 DNA reads TGTGCCAGCGGCCCTGGGACCCGCTGCGAGCAGTACTTC.

This clonotype has ten or more counts. V is TRBV12-3 or TRBV12-4 and J is TRBJ2-4; D is undetermined. This CDR3 is 12 amino acids long. V lost 5 bases and J 12 bases, leaving 14 bases between the germline ends. The CDR3 region is CASSPTDFSQYF. The CDR3 DNA sequence: TGTGCCAGCAGTCCTACCGATTTTTCTCAGTACTTC.

This clonotype has at least ten counts. The J gene is TRBJ2-1, the V gene TRBV5-1; D is unclear. The CDR3 sequence is 13 residues long. CDR1 is SGHRS, CDR2 YFSETQ, per germline. V shed 0 bases and J shed 4 bases, with 5 bases lying between them. In nucleotides, the CDR3 is TGCGCCAGCAGCTTGGACGCGTACAATGAGCAGTTCTTC. Its protein product is CASSLDAYNEQFF.

This clonotype was seen repeatedly, ten times or more. The chain combines TRBV7-2 with TRBJ1-1; D is uncertain. Deletions cut 4 bases from V and 1 base from J, with 13 bases between. This CDR3 has 15 amino acids. Germline CDR1 reads SGHTA; CDR2 reads FQGNSA. DNA of the CDR3: TGTGCCAGCAGCTCACACAGAATCCCGAACACTGAAGCTTTCTTT. It codes for CASSSHRIPNTEAFF.

This clonotype was seen repeatedly, ten times or more. V and J are TRBV18 and TRBJ2-5; D is ambiguous. CDR3 length equals 12 residues. The V and J ends lost 2 bases and 5 bases respectively, with 6 bases between them. Germline V gene lookup returns CDR1 KGHSH and CDR2 LQKENI. The CDR3 reads CASSPSWETQYF. Here the CDR3 DNA reads TGTGCCAGCTCACCATCCTGGGAGACCCAGTACTTC.

This clonotype was detected only a few times. The chain employs TRBV3-1 and TRBJ2-5; D is unclear. V was clipped by 1 base and J by 9 bases, with 15 bases between them. Germline V gene data show CDR1 as LGHDT and CDR2 as YNNKEL (reference sequence). This CDR3 has 14 residues. The CDR3 is CASSQGGLYSPQYF. The CDR3 region has the DNA TGTGCCAGCAGCCAAGGAGGTCTCTACTCGCCCCAGTACTTC.

This clonotype was observed many times. The genes are TRBV7-2 and TRBJ2-5, with D possibly being TRBD2 (6 bases). V lost 2 bases and J lost 4, with 14 bases in between. CDR1 and CDR2 from the germline V gene are SGHTA and FQGNSA. The CDR3 length is 15 residues. The CDR3 spells CASSLPLTSRETQYF. CDR3 nucleotide sequence: TGTGCCAGCAGCTTACCCTTAACTAGCAGAGAGACCCAGTACTTC.

This clonotype was seen at least ten times. The rearrangement links TRBV4-3 to TRBJ1-6; no clear D gene. Germline V gives CDR1 LGHNA, CDR2 YSLEER. The CDR3 is made up of 17 amino acids. Trimming pared 1 base from V and 2 bases from J, leaving 12 bases between. DNA for the CDR3: TGCGCCAGCAGCCAAGCTCCGGGGAGCCCCTATAATTCACCCCTCCACTTT. It yields the protein CASSQAPGSPYNSPLHF.

This clonotype has just a few counts. A much more abundant neighbour one base away suggests this may be a read error. V and J are TRBV3-1 and TRBJ2-1; unclear D gene. Germline V CDR1 and CDR2: LGHDT, YNNKEL (reference sequence). There are 14 residues in the CDR3. Trimming took off 0 bases at V and 2 bases at J, with 5 bases between the two ends. CDR3 residues: CASSQDSAYNEQFF. In DNA form, the CDR3 reads TGTGCCAGCAGCCAAGATTCGGCCTACAATGAGCAGTTCTTC.

This clonotype occurred a few times. With a much larger clone just one base away, this may be a read error. This chain connects TRBV12-3 or TRBV12-4 to TRBJ2-2; unclear D gene. The CDR3 runs 13 residues. V lost 6 bases and J lost 4, with 9 bases in between. The CDR3 protein is CASSPCATGELFF. CDR3 DNA: TGTGCCAGCAGCCCATGTGCCACCGGGGAGCTGTTTTTT.

The table lists this clonotype with many counts. The chain recombines TRBV5-1 with TRBJ1-1; TRBD1 matches at 7 bases. Losses at the gene ends were 7 bases for V and 4 bases for J; bases not matched to a gene: 7. This CDR3 is built from 13 residues. Germline V gene data show CDR1 as SGHRS and CDR2 as YFSETQ. The CDR3 region has the DNA TGCGCCAGCCAGGACTCAGGGGGCACTGAAGCTTTCTTT. The encoded protein is CASQDSGGTEAFF.

At least ten counts were recorded for this clonotype. The J gene is TRBJ1-1, the V gene TRBV14, with D perhaps TRBD1 (6 bases). Between the trimmed V and J ends, which lost 3 bases and 11 bases, there was a span of 19 bases. This CDR3 is built from 14 residues. Germline lookup yields CDR1 SGHDN and CDR2 FVKESK. CDR3 loop: CASSQNREGRGAFF. In nucleotides, the CDR3 is TGTGCCAGCAGCCAGAACAGGGAAGGTAGAGGGGCTTTCTTT.

In this sample, this clonotype turned up many times. The chain is built from TRBV27 and TRBJ2-1; D call uncertain. Trimming cost V 3 bases and J 0 bases, with 15 bases left between them. The length of the CDR3 is 17 residues. Germline CDR1 MNHEY, CDR2 SMNVEV (reference sequence). In nucleotides, the CDR3 is TGTGCCAGCAGTTTTTTTTCGGGCGGTATCTCCTACAATGAGCAGTTCTTC. This gives the protein CASSFFSGGISYNEQFF.